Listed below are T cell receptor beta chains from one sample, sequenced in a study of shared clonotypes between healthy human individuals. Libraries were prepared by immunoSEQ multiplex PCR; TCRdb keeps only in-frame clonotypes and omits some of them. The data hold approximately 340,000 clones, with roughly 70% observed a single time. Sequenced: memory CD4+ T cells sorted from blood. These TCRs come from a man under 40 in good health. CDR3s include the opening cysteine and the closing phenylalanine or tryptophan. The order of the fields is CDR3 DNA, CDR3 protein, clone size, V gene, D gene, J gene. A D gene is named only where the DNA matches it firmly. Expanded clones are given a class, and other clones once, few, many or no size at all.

CDR3 DNA: TGTGCCAGCAGCCGCTCTGGAAACACCATATATTTT; CDR3 protein: CASSRSGNTIYF; clone size: .; V gene: TRBV7-9; D gene: .; J gene: TRBJ1-3
CDR3 DNA: TGTGCCAGCAGCGCGGAGACCCAGTACTTC; CDR3 protein: CASSAETQYF; clone size: .; V gene: TRBV7-9; D gene: .; J gene: TRBJ2-5
CDR3 DNA: TGTGCCAGCAGCAAACTCCCCGCCCCCCTAGCGGGAAAAACAGATACGCAGTATTTT; CDR3 protein: CASSKLPAPLAGKTDTQYF; clone size: .; V gene: TRBV7-3; D gene: TRBD2; J gene: TRBJ2-3
CDR3 DNA: TGTGCCTGCAAAGGGGAGTCTGGCAATCAGCCCCAGCATTTT; CDR3 protein: CACKGESGNQPQHF; clone size: once; V gene: TRBV30; D gene: .; J gene: TRBJ1-5
CDR3 DNA: TGTGCCAGCAGGAACAAGAGATCTCATGAGCAGTTCTTC; CDR3 protein: CASRNKRSHEQFF; clone size: .; V gene: TRBV28; D gene: .; J gene: TRBJ2-1
CDR3 DNA: TGCGCCAGCGGCAGCACAGATACGCAGTATTTT; CDR3 protein: CASGSTDTQYF; clone size: .; V gene: TRBV5-1; D gene: .; J gene: TRBJ2-3
CDR3 DNA: TGTGCCAGCAGTCGCGGGAGTGGGATTAACACCGGGGAGCTGTTTTTT; CDR3 protein: CASSRGSGINTGELFF; clone size: .; V gene: TRBV27; D gene: TRBD2; J gene: TRBJ2-2
CDR3 DNA: TGCGCCAGCAGCCTCCGGGACAGGGTTCTCAATGAGCAGTTCTTC; CDR3 protein: CASSLRDRVLNEQFF; clone size: .; V gene: TRBV5-1; D gene: TRBD1; J gene: TRBJ2-1
CDR3 DNA: TGCGCCAGCAGCTTGGGGACCCAGAACACCGGGGAGCTGTTTTTT; CDR3 protein: CASSLGTQNTGELFF; clone size: few; V gene: TRBV5-1; D gene: .; J gene: TRBJ2-2
CDR3 DNA: TGCGCCTCTTCGGGACAGGCCATCACAGATACGCAGTATTTT; CDR3 protein: CASSGQAITDTQYF; clone size: .; V gene: TRBV10-2; D gene: TRBD1; J gene: TRBJ2-3
CDR3 DNA: TGTGCCAGCAGTGAAGGGGGACAGGGCTCAGATACGCAGTATTTT; CDR3 protein: CASSEGGQGSDTQYF; clone size: .; V gene: TRBV2; D gene: TRBD1; J gene: TRBJ2-3
CDR3 DNA: TGTGCCACCAAGCCCACAAAGGGATTTGTAACCGGGGAGCTGTTTTTT; CDR3 protein: CATKPTKGFVTGELFF; clone size: .; V gene: TRBV28; D gene: .; J gene: TRBJ2-2
CDR3 DNA: TGTGCCAGCAGCGCGCGGTCTAGCGGGAGGAATGAGCAGTTCTTC; CDR3 protein: CASSARSSGRNEQFF; clone size: .; V gene: TRBV5-4; D gene: TRBD2; J gene: TRBJ2-1
CDR3 DNA: TGTGCCAGCAGTGAACCTAGCGGGAGAGGCTACAATGAGCAGTTCTTC; CDR3 protein: CASSEPSGRGYNEQFF; clone size: .; V gene: TRBV27; D gene: TRBD2; J gene: TRBJ2-1
CDR3 DNA: TGCGCCAGCAGAGTGACAAGGGGAGGCAATCAGCCCCAGCATTTT; CDR3 protein: CASRVTRGGNQPQHF; clone size: many; V gene: TRBV10-1; D gene: .; J gene: TRBJ1-5
CDR3 DNA: TGTGCCAGCAGTCGGGACGTAGCCGGGGAGCTGTTTTTT; CDR3 protein: CASSRDVAGELFF; clone size: .; V gene: TRBV7-2; D gene: .; J gene: TRBJ2-2
CDR3 DNA: TGCGCCAGCAGCCAAGAAATAGCGGGAGGTTACGAGCAGTACTTC; CDR3 protein: CASSQEIAGGYEQYF; clone size: .; V gene: TRBV4-1; D gene: TRBD2; J gene: TRBJ2-7
CDR3 DNA: TGTGCCAGCAGGGGGACTAGCGGGAGTCACGAGCAGTACTTC; CDR3 protein: CASRGTSGSHEQYF; clone size: .; V gene: TRBV25-1; D gene: TRBD2; J gene: TRBJ2-7
CDR3 DNA: TGCAGCGTGACGTGGGCGCCCGGGTCGCAGTATTTT; CDR3 protein: CSVTWAPGSQYF; clone size: few; V gene: TRBV29-1; D gene: .; J gene: TRBJ2-3
CDR3 DNA: TGTGCCAGCAGGCGCACGGAACGCACAGATACGCAGTATTTT; CDR3 protein: CASRRTERTDTQYF; clone size: .; V gene: TRBV5-5; D gene: .; J gene: TRBJ2-3
CDR3 DNA: TGTGCCAGCACCCAGCGCGGTGGATCCAAAAACATTCAGTACTTC; CDR3 protein: CASTQRGGSKNIQYF; clone size: .; V gene: TRBV28; D gene: .; J gene: TRBJ2-4
CDR3 DNA: TGTGCCAGCACCCCCTCTTGGGGCCAAGAGACCCAGTACTTC; CDR3 protein: CASTPSWGQETQYF; clone size: many; V gene: TRBV7-9; D gene: .; J gene: TRBJ2-5
CDR3 DNA: TGTGCCAGCAGCCACAATCGCCCGAACAGCGGTAAAGAGACCCAGTACTTC; CDR3 protein: CASSHNRPNSGKETQYF; clone size: .; V gene: TRBV27; D gene: .; J gene: TRBJ2-5
CDR3 DNA: TGTGCCAGCAGCTTATCCGTGGGGATCAGGGGACCTAGCACAGATACGCAGTATTTT; CDR3 protein: CASSLSVGIRGPSTDTQYF; clone size: .; V gene: TRBV7-8; D gene: .; J gene: TRBJ2-3
CDR3 DNA: TGTGCCAGCAGCGGGTTTGGCCGAACGGAAGGCACTAATGAAAAACTGTTTTTT; CDR3 protein: CASSGFGRTEGTNEKLFF; clone size: .; V gene: TRBV11-2; D gene: .; J gene: TRBJ1-4
CDR3 DNA: TGTGCCAGCAGCCTAGCGGGAGGCTCGAACTCCTACGAGCAGTACTTC; CDR3 protein: CASSLAGGSNSYEQYF; clone size: once; V gene: TRBV7-2; D gene: TRBD2; J gene: TRBJ2-7
CDR3 DNA: TGTGCCAGCAGCTCTACCTCTCGGACAGGAAACTATGGCTACACCTTC; CDR3 protein: CASSSTSRTGNYGYTF; clone size: .; V gene: TRBV5-6; D gene: TRBD1; J gene: TRBJ1-2
CDR3 DNA: TGTGCCAGCAGCGGGACAGGGAGGTCTCCAGACATTCAGTACTTC; CDR3 protein: CASSGTGRSPDIQYF; clone size: once; V gene: TRBV28; D gene: TRBD1; J gene: TRBJ2-4
CDR3 DNA: TGCGCCAGCAGCTTTACGACTACGGGACACAATGAGCAGTTCTTC; CDR3 protein: CASSFTTTGHNEQFF; clone size: .; V gene: TRBV5-1; D gene: .; J gene: TRBJ2-1
CDR3 DNA: TGTGCCAGCAGTCCCCAGGCAGCTGAAAACACTGAAGCTTTCTTT; CDR3 protein: CASSPQAAENTEAFF; clone size: .; V gene: TRBV2; D gene: .; J gene: TRBJ1-1
CDR3 DNA: TGTGCCAGCGGATGGACAGGGGGGGGTGAAAAACTGTTTTTT; CDR3 protein: CASGWTGGGEKLFF; clone size: few; V gene: TRBV2; D gene: TRBD1; J gene: TRBJ1-4
CDR3 DNA: TGTGCCAGCAGCTTAATACCCAAGGGGGGAGAGACCCAGTACTTC; CDR3 protein: CASSLIPKGGETQYF; clone size: .; V gene: TRBV7-6; D gene: .; J gene: TRBJ2-5
CDR3 DNA: TGTGCCATCGTAGCGGGGAACACCGGGGAGCTGTTTTTT; CDR3 protein: CAIVAGNTGELFF; clone size: once; V gene: TRBV10-3; D gene: TRBD2; J gene: TRBJ2-2
CDR3 DNA: TGCGCCAGCAGCTCCGCAAGCACAGATACGCAGTATTTT; CDR3 protein: CASSSASTDTQYF; clone size: .; V gene: TRBV5-1; D gene: .; J gene: TRBJ2-3
CDR3 DNA: TGTGCCAGCAGCCGCAGCCGCCCATTCTACGAGCAGTACTTC; CDR3 protein: CASSRSRPFYEQYF; clone size: .; V gene: TRBV28; D gene: .; J gene: TRBJ2-7
CDR3 DNA: TGTGCCAGCAGCTTAGACGGGGACAGTTCATCTGAAGCTTTCTTT; CDR3 protein: CASSLDGDSSSEAFF; clone size: .; V gene: TRBV11-3; D gene: TRBD1; J gene: TRBJ1-1
CDR3 DNA: TGTGCCAGCAGCTTAGTGGGTTACCAAGAGACCCAGTACTTC; CDR3 protein: CASSLVGYQETQYF; clone size: .; V gene: TRBV7-2; D gene: .; J gene: TRBJ2-5
CDR3 DNA: TGTGCCAGCAGCGGACCGGCGGCACATGAAAAACTGTTTTTT; CDR3 protein: CASSGPAAHEKLFF; clone size: many; V gene: TRBV2; D gene: .; J gene: TRBJ1-4
CDR3 DNA: TGTGCCAGCAGTTTAGGACTGGGCTTCAATCAGCCCCAGCATTTT; CDR3 protein: CASSLGLGFNQPQHF; clone size: .; V gene: TRBV28; D gene: .; J gene: TRBJ1-5
CDR3 DNA: TGTGCCAGCAGGACGGACACAAACCCTTCCTACGAGCAGTACTTC; CDR3 protein: CASRTDTNPSYEQYF; clone size: once; V gene: TRBV2; D gene: .; J gene: TRBJ2-7
CDR3 DNA: TGTGCCAGCAGCCCGGGGGCCTACTATGGCTACACCTTC; CDR3 protein: CASSPGAYYGYTF; clone size: .; V gene: TRBV6-5; D gene: .; J gene: TRBJ1-2
CDR3 DNA: TGTGCCAGCAGCCAGACTTCTCGCCGGGAGACCCAGTACTTC; CDR3 protein: CASSQTSRRETQYF; clone size: .; V gene: TRBV11-2; D gene: .; J gene: TRBJ2-5
CDR3 DNA: TGTGCCAGCTCACCGGAGTCGGCGAACGGAAAACTGTTTTTT; CDR3 protein: CASSPESANGKLFF; clone size: few; V gene: TRBV18; D gene: .; J gene: TRBJ1-4
CDR3 DNA: TGCGCCAGCAGCCAAGAGTGGGGGGACAAGCTGTTTTTT; CDR3 protein: CASSQEWGDKLFF; clone size: few; V gene: TRBV4-3; D gene: .; J gene: TRBJ2-2
CDR3 DNA: TGTGCCAGCAGCCGTGTGAGGGAGGGAGGAGAGACCCAGTACTTC; CDR3 protein: CASSRVREGGETQYF; clone size: few; V gene: TRBV4-2; D gene: TRBD2; J gene: TRBJ2-5
CDR3 DNA: TGTGCCAGCAGCACAAAGACAGGGACTGAAGCTTTCTTT; CDR3 protein: CASSTKTGTEAFF; clone size: .; V gene: TRBV7-2; D gene: TRBD1; J gene: TRBJ1-1
CDR3 DNA: TGTGCCAGCAGTGAAACCGGGACCCCTAATGAAAAACTGTTTTTT; CDR3 protein: CASSETGTPNEKLFF; clone size: .; V gene: TRBV2; D gene: .; J gene: TRBJ1-4
CDR3 DNA: TGTGCCAGCAGCCCCCGAAATCTCTGGCACCTGGATCCCTCCTACGAGCAGTACTTC; CDR3 protein: CASSPRNLWHLDPSYEQYF; clone size: once; V gene: TRBV5-8; D gene: .; J gene: TRBJ2-7
CDR3 DNA: TGTGCCAGCAGCTTAGTGGGTGTGTGGGCTGGGTCCAACACTGAAGCTTTCTTT; CDR3 protein: CASSLVGVWAGSNTEAFF; clone size: once; V gene: TRBV7-2; D gene: .; J gene: TRBJ1-1
CDR3 DNA: TGTGCCAGCAGCCAGAGCGGCCCCCAAGAGACCCAGTACTTC; CDR3 protein: CASSQSGPQETQYF; clone size: .; V gene: TRBV11-2; D gene: .; J gene: TRBJ2-5
CDR3 DNA: TGCAGCGTCGCCCGACGTAACTATGGCTACACCTTC; CDR3 protein: CSVARRNYGYTF; clone size: once; V gene: TRBV29-1; D gene: .; J gene: TRBJ1-2
CDR3 DNA: TGTGCCAGCATGACCGGGTACCAGGAGCAGTACTTC; CDR3 protein: CASMTGYQEQYF; clone size: .; V gene: TRBV2; D gene: .; J gene: TRBJ2-7